The following is a T cell receptor (beta chain) sequence with its context. Its specific antigen is unknown. Base qualities are not provided; no much larger clone lies one nucleotide away. These reads were obtained on an Illumina HiSeq 1500. TCRdb handled the public reads itself, with Q25 trimming in fastp and clone calling in MiXCR, and kept productive beta chains. Each entry merges the rows of one CDR3 protein and shows their most common DNA and genes. This sample has 900,000 to 950,000 distinct CDR3 sequences in its table, and around 29% of those were observed once. Of the sample, 11% to 15% is held by the ten largest clones. This record belongs to a study of T cell repertoires in cytomegalovirus infection (dated by TCRdb to between 2018 and 2021). As for the study more broadly: Recently identified HLA-C-restricted CMV epitopes, whose presentation resists viral immunomodulation, were targeted by peptide stimulations together with well-studied HLA-B-restricted epitopes. Donor HLA type was relevant to the analysis, as public TCR beta signatures indicated carriage of CMV infection together with the matching HLA type.

The treatment or condition label on this specimen signifies: in vitro stimulation with specific CMV peptide epitopes to enrich CMV-specific T cells. Overall results and qualifications from the work: Carriers of CMV infection plus the relevant HLA type were discriminated by the cumulative frequency of public TCR beta family members in the study cohort and in an independent roughly 340-donor cohort. The ex vivo response was dominated by HLA-C-restricted CMV-specific TCR beta clonotypes, which also provided the single most frequent clonotype in two of eight donors.

The receptor was derived from a human donor in good health (CMV status not recorded). Some clones in this sample may be carry-over from other donors' samples. Sequenced here: cultured CD8+ T cells from PBMCs, sampled from culture after CMV antigen stimulation.

CDR3 protein: CASSSEPLIRENTEAFF. The bases are TGTGCCAGCAGCTCCGAACCCTTGATCCGTGAAAACACTGAAGCTTTCTTT. The chain employs TRBV7-3 and TRBJ1-1; the D gene is not confidently resolved. Measured from the cysteine to the phenylalanine, the CDR3 is 17 residues long. The CDR3 DNA has 51 bases and is translated from base 1. CDR1 is given as SGHTA and CDR2 as FQGTGA, both from the germline V gene. The V and J ends are trimmed by 4 bases and 2 bases, leaving 20 bases between them. Reference TRBV7-3 and TRBJ1-1 genes cover what lies past the CDR3, so the full variable domain is GAGVSQTPSNKVTEKGKYVELRCDPISGHTALYWYRQSLGQGPEFLIYFQGTGAADDSGLPNDRFFAVRPEGSVSTLKIQRTERGDSAVYLCASSSEPLIRENTEAFFGQGTRLTVV.